This entry lists 10 T cell receptor beta chains sequenced from one sample in a study of cytotoxic CD8 clonotypes in ibrutinib-treated CLL. Generated by immunoSEQ multiplex PCR, the TCRdb table keeps only in-frame clones and is missing some. The sample records approximately 50,000 clones, roughly 50% being singletons. Here the sequenced sample was PBMCs, taken at disease progression, from a patient treated with ibrutinib. These TCRs come from a human donor with chronic lymphocytic leukemia.

The V call is TRBV5-1, the J call TRBJ1-1, with D perhaps matching TRBD1 (6 bases). V was pared by 6 bases and J by 1 base, with 13 bases between. From germline, CDR1 is SGHRS and CDR2 YFSETQ. This CDR3 comprises 14 residues. The CDR3 DNA follows: TGCGCCAGCACAGAGACAGGACCGAACACTGAAGCTTTCTTT. Its protein product is CASTETGPNTEAFF. The full variable domain, with the rest looked up from reference TRBV5-1 and TRBJ1-1, is KAGVTQTPRYLIKTRGQQVTLSCSPISGHRSVSWYQQTPGQGLQFLFEYFSETQRNKGNFPGRFSGRQFSNSRSEMNVSTLELGDSALYLCASTETGPNTEAFFGQGTRLTVV.

The chain combines TRBV5-1 with TRBJ1-6; D perhaps matches TRBD1 (6 bases). V was clipped by 2 bases and J by 6 bases, with 18 bases between them. The CDR3 spans 17 residues. The germline V gene has CDR1 SGHRS and CDR2 YFSETQ. The CDR3 DNA follows: TGCGCCAGCAGCTTTAGCTCAACAGGGACCCTTAATTCACCCCTCCACTTT. Amino acid sequence: CASSFSSTGTLNSPLHF.

This clone was seen a handful of times. The chain couples TRBV9 to TRBJ2-3; 10 positions agree with TRBD2. The CDR3 is 19 residues long. Germline V gene data show CDR1 as SGDLS and CDR2 as YYNGEE. The V gene end was trimmed by 1 base and the J gene end by 0 bases; junction bases not matched to a gene: 11. CDR3 loop: CASSVNPGLATMSTDTQYF. The CDR3 DNA reads as TGTGCCAGCAGCGTAAATCCGGGACTAGCGACAATGAGCACAGATACGCAGTATTTT. Using reference TRBV9 and TRBJ2-3 for the parts outside the CDR3, the full variable domain is DSGVTQTPKHLITATGQRVTLRCSPRSGDLSVYWYQQSLDQGLQFLIQYYNGEERAKGNILERFSAQQFPDLHSELNLSSLELGDSALYFCASSVNPGLATMSTDTQYFGPGTRLTVL.

This clone was seen more than once but under ten times. The rearrangement uses TRBV19 and TRBJ2-1, with D perhaps matching TRBD2 (7 bases). CDR1 and CDR2 (germline): LNHDA, SQIVND (reference sequence). The V end lost 6 bases, the J end lost 5 bases, and 20 bases lay between the germline ends. The CDR3 has 16 residues. CDR3 nucleotide sequence: TGTGCCAGTAGAGGTCAGGGGAGGGCGAAAAACAATGAGCAGTTCTTC. Translated, it gives CASRGQGRAKNNEQFF.

A few counts support this clone. V and J are TRBV27 and TRBJ1-6, with D hard to call. The germline V gene encodes CDR1 MNHEY and CDR2 SMNVEV (reference sequence). The CDR3 length is 14 residues. V lost 6 bases, J lost 9 bases, and 15 bases lay in between. CDR3 amino acids: CASSKGLRVSPLHF. The DNA for the CDR3 is TGTGCCAGCAGCAAGGGTCTTCGCGTTTCACCCCTCCACTTT.

This chain links TRBV25-1 with TRBJ2-3; perhaps TRBD2 as D (6 bases). Trimming removed 4 bases from V and 2 bases from J, with 16 bases in between. Germline loops: CDR1 MGHDK, CDR2 SYGVNS. This CDR3 has 16 amino acids. CDR3 nucleotides: TGTGCCAGCAGTGGCCTGCGGGGAACCTACACAGATACGCAGTATTTT. Translated, it gives CASSGLRGTYTDTQYF.

The V call is TRBV4-1, the J call TRBJ2-5; 7 bases map to TRBD2. The CDR3 is made up of 14 amino acids. The V gene's germline CDR1 is MGHRA and CDR2 YSYEKL. The V segment lost 4 bases and the J segment 4 bases; nucleotides outside the gene matches: 6. The CDR3 loop reads CASSRGLEVETQYF. CDR3 in DNA: TGCGCCAGCAGCCGTGGACTAGAGGTAGAGACCCAGTACTTC.

The genes are TRBV7-3 and TRBJ2-5; D uncertain. The CDR3 has 13 residues. V lost 5 bases, J lost 5 bases, and 12 bases lay in between. Germline lookup yields CDR1 SGHTA and CDR2 FQGTGA. CDR3: CASSPLNGETQYF. In nucleotides, the CDR3 is TGTGCCAGCAGCCCCCTGAATGGGGAGACCCAGTACTTC.

This clone was counted a few times. The J gene is TRBJ2-1, the V gene TRBV5-1; 9 bases are a match to TRBD1. The trim removed 0 bases at V and 4 bases at J, leaving 8 bases unmatched. Looked up from germline, CDR1 is SGHRS and CDR2 is YFSETQ. This CDR3 spans 17 amino acids. The DNA for the CDR3 is TGCGCCAGCAGCTTGGTCACAGGGACAGGGCCTTACAATGAGCAGTTCTTC. Residues: CASSLVTGTGPYNEQFF.

The chain links TRBV6-5 to TRBJ2-1; 7 nucleotides line up with TRBD2. The V and J ends lost 5 bases and 6 bases, in that order; junction bases with no gene match: 7. Germline V CDR1 and CDR2: MNHEY, SVGAGI. This CDR3 contains 14 residues. The CDR3 nucleotides read TGTGCCAGCAGTAGGCGCGGCGGGGGCAATGAGCAGTTCTTC. Translation gives CASSRRGGGNEQFF.